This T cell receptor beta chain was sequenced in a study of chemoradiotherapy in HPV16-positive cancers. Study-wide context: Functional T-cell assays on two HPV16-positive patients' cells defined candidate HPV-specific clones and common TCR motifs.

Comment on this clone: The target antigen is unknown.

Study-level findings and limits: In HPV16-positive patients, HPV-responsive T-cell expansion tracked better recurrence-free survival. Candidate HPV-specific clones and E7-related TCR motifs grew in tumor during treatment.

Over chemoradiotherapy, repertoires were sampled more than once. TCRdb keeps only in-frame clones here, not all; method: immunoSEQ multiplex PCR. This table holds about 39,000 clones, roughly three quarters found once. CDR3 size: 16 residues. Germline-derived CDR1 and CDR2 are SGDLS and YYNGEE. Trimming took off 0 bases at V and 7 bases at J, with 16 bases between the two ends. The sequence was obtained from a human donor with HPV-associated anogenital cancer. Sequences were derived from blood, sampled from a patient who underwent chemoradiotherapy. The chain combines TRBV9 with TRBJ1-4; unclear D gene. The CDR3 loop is CASSVAGDLRREKLFF. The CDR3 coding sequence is TGTGCCAGCAGCGTAGCGGGTGACCTTAGACGTGAAAAACTGTTTTTT.